This TCR beta chain emerged from a study of graft-versus-host responses after intestinal transplantation. Whole-study context: After anti-thymocyte globulin induction, recipients took tacrolimus and steroids for approximately three years.

With 7 bases removed from V and 4 bases from J, the gap between germline ends came to 13 bases. CDR1 and CDR2 from the germline V gene are MNHNS and SASEGT. The CDR3 sequence is 14 residues long. Turning to this clone: Its target is unknown.

Findings and limits, study-wide: The authors found GvH clones in recipient marrow, some appearing first in ileum or blood.

TCRdb's copy holds only in-frame clones and misses some; the assay was immunoSEQ multiplex PCR. The sample carries about 110,000 clones, roughly 92% recorded once. The sequences come from unstimulated CD4+ T cells sorted from spleen or lymph node cells, collected before transplant. This receptor was obtained from a human donor who was the organ donor for an intestinal transplant. This chain connects TRBV6-1 to TRBJ1-4; D call uncertain. The CDR3 reads CASTLTRDNEKLFF. CDR3 sequence (DNA): TGTGCCAGCACCTTAACAAGGGATAATGAAAAACTGTTTTTT.